The sample holds a few counts of the clone carrying this TCR beta chain. What it binds is unknown. CDR3 length: 14 amino acids. V lost 4 bases to trimming and J lost 7 bases, with 14 bases between them. This sample stems from a study of CD8 T cells in ankylosing spondylitis. MiXCR, run by TCRdb on the 5' RACE reads, gives a single entry per CDR3 protein. The data hold roughly 700,000 distinct CDR3 sequences, with around a fifth observed a single time. Study-level findings and limits: Several highly homologous variants made up a TCR beta motif, and this motif appeared characteristic of ankylosing spondylitis blood.

The J gene is TRBJ1-5, the V gene TRBV12-3 or TRBV12-4; D might be TRBD1 (6 bases). Material for sequencing was blood, either unsorted or a sorted T cell fraction (not recorded which). This clonotype was obtained from a male donor with ankylosing spondylitis. Here the CDR3 reads CASSYGGGRQPQHF. CDR3 in DNA: TGTGCCAGCAGTTACGGGGGGGGCAGGCAGCCCCAGCATTTT.